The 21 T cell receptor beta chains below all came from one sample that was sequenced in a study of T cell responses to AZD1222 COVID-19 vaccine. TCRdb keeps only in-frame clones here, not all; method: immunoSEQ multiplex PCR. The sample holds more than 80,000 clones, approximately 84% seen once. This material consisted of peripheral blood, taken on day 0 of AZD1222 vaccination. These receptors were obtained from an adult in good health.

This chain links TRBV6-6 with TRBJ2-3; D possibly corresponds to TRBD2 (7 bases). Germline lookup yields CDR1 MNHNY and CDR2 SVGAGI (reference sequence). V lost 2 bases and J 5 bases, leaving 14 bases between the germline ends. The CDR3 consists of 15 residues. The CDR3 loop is CASSYPRGGGDTQYF. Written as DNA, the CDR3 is TGTGCCAGCAGTTACCCCCGGGGAGGGGGAGATACGCAGTATTTT.

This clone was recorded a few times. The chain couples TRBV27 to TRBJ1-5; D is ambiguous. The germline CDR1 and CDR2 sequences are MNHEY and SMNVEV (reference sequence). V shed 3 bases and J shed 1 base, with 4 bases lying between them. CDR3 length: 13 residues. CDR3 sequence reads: CASSFSSNQPQHF. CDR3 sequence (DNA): TGTGCCAGCAGTTTCTCCAGCAATCAGCCCCAGCATTTT.

CDR3 in amino acids: CASSHPGQGSYGYTF. CDR3 DNA: TGTGCCAGCAGCCACCCCGGACAGGGGAGCTATGGCTACACCTTC. V and J are TRBV7-8 and TRBJ1-2; 9 bases line up with TRBD1. The germline gives CDR1 SGHVS, CDR2 FQNEAQ. With V trimmed by 5 bases and J by 4 bases, 8 bases remained unmatched. CDR3 length: 15 amino acids. Based on the CDR3 plus reference TRBV7-8 and TRBJ1-2, the full variable domain is GAGVSQSPRYKVAKRGQDVALRCDPISGHVSLFWYQQALGQGPEFLTYFQNEAQLDKSGLPSDRFFAERPEGSVSTLKIQRTQQEDSAVYLCASSHPGQGSYGYTFGSGTRLTVV.

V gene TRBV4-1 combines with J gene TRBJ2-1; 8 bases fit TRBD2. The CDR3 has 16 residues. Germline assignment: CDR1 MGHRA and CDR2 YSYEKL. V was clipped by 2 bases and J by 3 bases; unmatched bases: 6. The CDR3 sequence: CASSQIRLAIYNEQFF. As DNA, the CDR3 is TGCGCCAGCAGCCAAATCCGACTAGCGATCTACAATGAGCAGTTCTTC.

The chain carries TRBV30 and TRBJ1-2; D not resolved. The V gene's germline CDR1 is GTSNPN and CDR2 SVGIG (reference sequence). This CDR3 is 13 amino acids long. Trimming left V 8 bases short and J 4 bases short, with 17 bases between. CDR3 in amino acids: CAGPAVSSYGYTF. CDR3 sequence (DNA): TGTGCCGGGCCAGCGGTTTCGTCCTATGGCTACACCTTC.

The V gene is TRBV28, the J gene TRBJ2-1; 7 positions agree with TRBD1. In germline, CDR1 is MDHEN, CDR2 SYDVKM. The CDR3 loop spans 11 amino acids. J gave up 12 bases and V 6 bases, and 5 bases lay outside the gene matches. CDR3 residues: CASSTGQRQFF. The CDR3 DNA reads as TGTGCCAGCAGCACGGGACAGCGGCAGTTCTTC.

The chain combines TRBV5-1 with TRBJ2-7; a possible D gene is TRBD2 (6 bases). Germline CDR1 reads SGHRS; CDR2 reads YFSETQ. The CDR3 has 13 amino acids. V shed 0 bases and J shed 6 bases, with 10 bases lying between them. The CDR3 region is CASSLDWRGEQYF. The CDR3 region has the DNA TGCGCCAGCAGCTTGGACTGGAGGGGCGAGCAGTACTTC.

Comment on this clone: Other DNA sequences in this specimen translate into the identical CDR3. CDR3 in amino acids: CASSLGGYTGELFF. The CDR3 coding sequence is TGTGCCAGCAGCCTGGGGGGCTACACCGGGGAGCTGTTTTTT. The rearrangement joins TRBV7-2 to TRBJ2-2; perhaps D is TRBD1 or TRBD2 (6 bases each). CDR3 size: 14 residues. Trimming removed 5 bases from V and 3 bases from J, with 10 bases in between. Germline loops: CDR1 SGHTA, CDR2 FQGNSA.

Written as DNA, the CDR3 is TGTGCCAGCACCGGGACTAGCCTCAATGAGCAGTTCTTC. Translating gives CASTGTSLNEQFF. The rearrangement uses TRBV6-5 and TRBJ2-1; 9 nucleotides match TRBD2. The CDR3 is 13 amino acids. Germline V gene data show CDR1 as MNHEY and CDR2 as SVGAGI. V dropped 7 bases and J dropped 6; count of bases not matched to a gene: 4.

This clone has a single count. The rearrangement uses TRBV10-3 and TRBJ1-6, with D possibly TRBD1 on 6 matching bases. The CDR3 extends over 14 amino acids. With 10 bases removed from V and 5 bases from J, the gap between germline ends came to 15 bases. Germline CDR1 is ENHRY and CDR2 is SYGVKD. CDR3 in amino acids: CASCRTANNSPLHF. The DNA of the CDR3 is TGTGCCAGCTGCCGGACAGCCAATAATTCACCCCTCCACTTT.

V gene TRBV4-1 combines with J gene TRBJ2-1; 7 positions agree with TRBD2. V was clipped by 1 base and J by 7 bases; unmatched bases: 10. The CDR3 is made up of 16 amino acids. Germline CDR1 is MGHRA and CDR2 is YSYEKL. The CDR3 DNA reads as TGCGCCAGCAGCCAAGGGTGGGCCCGCGGGGGTAATGAGCAGTTCTTC. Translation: CASSQGWARGGNEQFF.

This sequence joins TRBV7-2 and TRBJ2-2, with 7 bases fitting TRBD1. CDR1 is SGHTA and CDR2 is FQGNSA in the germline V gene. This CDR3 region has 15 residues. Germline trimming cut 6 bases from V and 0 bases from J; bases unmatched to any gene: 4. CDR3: CASRTDRANTGELFF. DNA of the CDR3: TGTGCCAGCAGAACCGACAGGGCGAACACCGGGGAGCTGTTTTTT.

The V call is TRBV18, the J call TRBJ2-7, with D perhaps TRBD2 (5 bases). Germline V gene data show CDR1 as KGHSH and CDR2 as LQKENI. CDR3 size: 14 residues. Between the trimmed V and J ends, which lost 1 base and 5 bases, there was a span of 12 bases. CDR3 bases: TGTGCCAGCTCACCACGAAGCGGCGTCCACGAGCAGTACTTC. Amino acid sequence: CASSPRSGVHEQYF.

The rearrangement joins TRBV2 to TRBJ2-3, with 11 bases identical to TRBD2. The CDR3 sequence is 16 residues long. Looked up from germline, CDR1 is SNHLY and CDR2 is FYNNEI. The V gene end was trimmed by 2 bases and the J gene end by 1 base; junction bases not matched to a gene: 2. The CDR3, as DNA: TGTGCCAGCAGTGAACTAGCGGGGGGCCGCACAGATACGCAGTATTTT. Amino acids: CASSELAGGRTDTQYF.

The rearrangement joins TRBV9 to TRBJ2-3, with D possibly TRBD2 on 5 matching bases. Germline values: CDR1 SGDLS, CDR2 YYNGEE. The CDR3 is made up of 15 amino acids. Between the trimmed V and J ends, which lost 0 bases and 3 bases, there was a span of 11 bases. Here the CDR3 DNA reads TGTGCCAGCAGCGTAGGCCTAGCCGGGACAGATACGCAGTATTTT. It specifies CASSVGLAGTDTQYF.

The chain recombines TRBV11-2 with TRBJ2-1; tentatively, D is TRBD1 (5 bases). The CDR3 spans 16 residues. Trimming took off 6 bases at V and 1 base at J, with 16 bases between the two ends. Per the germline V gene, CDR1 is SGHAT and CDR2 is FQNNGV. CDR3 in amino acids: CASRAWGSRSYNEQFF. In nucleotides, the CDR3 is TGTGCCAGCAGAGCCTGGGGCTCGAGGTCCTACAATGAGCAGTTCTTC. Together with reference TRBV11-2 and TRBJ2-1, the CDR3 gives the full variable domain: EAGVAQSPRYKIIEKRQSVAFWCNPISGHATLYWYQQILGQGPKLLIQFQNNGVVDDSQLPKDRFSAERLKGVDSTLKIQPAKLEDSAVYLCASRAWGSRSYNEQFFGPGTRLTVL.

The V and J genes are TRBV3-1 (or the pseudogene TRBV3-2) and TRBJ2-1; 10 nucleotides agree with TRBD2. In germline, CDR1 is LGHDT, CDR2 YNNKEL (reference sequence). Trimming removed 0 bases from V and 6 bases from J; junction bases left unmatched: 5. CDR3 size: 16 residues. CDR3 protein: CASSQDSQRGGNEQFF. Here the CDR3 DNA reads TGTGCCAGCAGCCAAGATTCCCAGCGGGGGGGCAATGAGCAGTTCTTC.

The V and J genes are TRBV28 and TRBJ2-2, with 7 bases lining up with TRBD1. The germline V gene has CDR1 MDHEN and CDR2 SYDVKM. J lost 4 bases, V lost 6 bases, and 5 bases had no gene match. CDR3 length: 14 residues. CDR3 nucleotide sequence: TGTGCCAGCAGGTTACAGGGGACCACCGGGGAGCTGTTTTTT. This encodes CASRLQGTTGELFF.

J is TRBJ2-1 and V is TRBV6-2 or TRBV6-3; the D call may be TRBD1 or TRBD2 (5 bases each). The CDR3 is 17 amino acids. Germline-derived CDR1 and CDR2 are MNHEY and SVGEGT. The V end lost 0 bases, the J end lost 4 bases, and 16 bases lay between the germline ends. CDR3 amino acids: CASSYSGTPWEYNEQFF. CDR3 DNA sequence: TGTGCCAGCAGTTACTCGGGGACCCCATGGGAATACAATGAGCAGTTCTTC.

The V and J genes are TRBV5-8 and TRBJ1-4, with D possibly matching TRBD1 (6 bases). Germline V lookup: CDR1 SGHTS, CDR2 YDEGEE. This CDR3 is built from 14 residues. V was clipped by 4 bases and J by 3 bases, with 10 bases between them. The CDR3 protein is CASSLTGSNEKLFF. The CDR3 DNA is TGTGCCAGCAGCCTCACAGGGTCTAATGAAAAACTGTTTTTT.

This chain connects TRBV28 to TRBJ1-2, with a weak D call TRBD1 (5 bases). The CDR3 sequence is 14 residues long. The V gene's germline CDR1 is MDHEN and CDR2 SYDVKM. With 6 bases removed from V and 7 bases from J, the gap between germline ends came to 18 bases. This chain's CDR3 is CASRPSGTRGGYTF. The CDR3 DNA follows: TGTGCCAGCAGACCCTCTGGGACCCGAGGTGGCTACACCTTC.